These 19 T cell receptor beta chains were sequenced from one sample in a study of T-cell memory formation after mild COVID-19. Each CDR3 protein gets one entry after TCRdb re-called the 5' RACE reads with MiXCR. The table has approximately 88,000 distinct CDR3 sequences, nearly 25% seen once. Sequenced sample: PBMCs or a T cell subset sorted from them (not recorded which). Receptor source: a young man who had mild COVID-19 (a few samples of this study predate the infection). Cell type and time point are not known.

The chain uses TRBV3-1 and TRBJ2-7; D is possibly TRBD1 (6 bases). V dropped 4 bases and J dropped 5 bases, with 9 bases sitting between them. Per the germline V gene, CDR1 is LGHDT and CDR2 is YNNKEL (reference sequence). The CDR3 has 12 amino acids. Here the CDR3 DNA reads TGTGCCAGCAGCCCCCGACAGGACGAGCAGTACTTC. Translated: CASSPRQDEQYF.

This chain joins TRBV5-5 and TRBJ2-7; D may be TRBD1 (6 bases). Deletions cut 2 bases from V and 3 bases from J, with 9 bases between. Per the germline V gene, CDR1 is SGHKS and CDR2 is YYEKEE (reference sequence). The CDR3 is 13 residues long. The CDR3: CASSLGDNYEQYV. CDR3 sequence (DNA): TGTGCCAGCAGCTTAGGGGACAACTACGAGCAGTACGTC.

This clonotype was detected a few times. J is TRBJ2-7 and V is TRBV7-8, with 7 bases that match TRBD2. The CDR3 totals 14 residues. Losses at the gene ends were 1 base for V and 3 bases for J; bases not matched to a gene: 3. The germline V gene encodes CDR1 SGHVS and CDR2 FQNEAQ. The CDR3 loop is CASSLDGGNYEQYV. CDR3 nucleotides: TGTGCCAGCAGCTTAGACGGGGGGAACTACGAGCAGTACGTC.

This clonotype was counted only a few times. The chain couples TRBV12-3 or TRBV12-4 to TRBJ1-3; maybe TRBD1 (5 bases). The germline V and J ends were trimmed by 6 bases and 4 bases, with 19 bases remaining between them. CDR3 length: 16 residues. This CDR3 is CASSPGLPGTGNTIYF. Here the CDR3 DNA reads TGTGCCAGCAGCCCGGGACTGCCGGGGACCGGAAACACCATATATTTT.

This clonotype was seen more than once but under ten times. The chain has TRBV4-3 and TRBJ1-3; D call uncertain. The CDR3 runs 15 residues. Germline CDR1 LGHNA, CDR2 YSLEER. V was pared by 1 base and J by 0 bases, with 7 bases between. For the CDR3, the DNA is TGCGCCAGCAGCCAAGGGAGAACCTCTGGAAACACCATATATTTT. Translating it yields CASSQGRTSGNTIYF.

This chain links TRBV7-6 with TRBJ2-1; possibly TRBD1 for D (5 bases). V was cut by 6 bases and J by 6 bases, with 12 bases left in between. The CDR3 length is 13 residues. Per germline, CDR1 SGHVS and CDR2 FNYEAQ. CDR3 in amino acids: CASRGQGGNEQFF. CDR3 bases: TGTGCCAGCAGGGGGCAGGGTGGCAATGAGCAGTTCTTC.

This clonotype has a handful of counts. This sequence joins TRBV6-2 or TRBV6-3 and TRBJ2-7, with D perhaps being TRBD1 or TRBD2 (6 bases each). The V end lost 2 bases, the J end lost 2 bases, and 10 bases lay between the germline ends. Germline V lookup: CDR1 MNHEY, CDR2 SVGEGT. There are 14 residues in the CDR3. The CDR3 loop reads CASSYGGGPYEQYV. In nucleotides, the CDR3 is TGTGCCAGCAGTTACGGTGGGGGGCCCTACGAGCAGTACGTC.

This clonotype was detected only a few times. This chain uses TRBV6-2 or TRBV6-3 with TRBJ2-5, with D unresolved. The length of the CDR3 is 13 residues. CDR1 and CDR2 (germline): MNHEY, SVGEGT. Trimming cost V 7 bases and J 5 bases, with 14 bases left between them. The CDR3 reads CASKPSPLETQYF. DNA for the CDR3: TGTGCCAGCAAGCCCAGTCCCCTGGAGACCCAGTACTTC.

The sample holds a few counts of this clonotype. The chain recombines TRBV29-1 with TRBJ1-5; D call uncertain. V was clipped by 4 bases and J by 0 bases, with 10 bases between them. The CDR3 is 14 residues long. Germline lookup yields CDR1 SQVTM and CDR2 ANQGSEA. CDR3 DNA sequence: TGCAGCGTTGGCCGAATTTATAGCAATCAGCCCCAGCATTTT. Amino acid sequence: CSVGRIYSNQPQHF.

This CDR3 reads CASSPRQRGLHIQYF. The DNA of the CDR3 is TGTGCCAGCAGCCCTCGGCAGCGGGGGCTTCACATTCAGTACTTC. The chain couples TRBV13 to TRBJ2-4; 8 nucleotides match TRBD2. The junction had 11 bases not matched to a gene; V was cut back by 5 bases and J by 8 bases. The CDR3 totals 15 residues. Per germline, CDR1 PRHDT and CDR2 FYEKMQ (reference sequence).

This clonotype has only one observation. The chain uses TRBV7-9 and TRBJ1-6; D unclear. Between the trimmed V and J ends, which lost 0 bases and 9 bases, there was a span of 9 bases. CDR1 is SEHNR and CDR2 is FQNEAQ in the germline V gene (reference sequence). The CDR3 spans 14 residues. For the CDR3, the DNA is TGTGCCAGCAGCTTAGCCAGGCGGAGTTCACCCCTCCACTTT. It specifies CASSLARRSSPLHF.

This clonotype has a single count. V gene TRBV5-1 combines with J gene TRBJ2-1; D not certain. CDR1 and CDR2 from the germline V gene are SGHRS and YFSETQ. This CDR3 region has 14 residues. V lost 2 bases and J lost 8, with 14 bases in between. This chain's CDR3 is CASSFFGRSDEQFF. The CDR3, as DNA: TGCGCCAGCAGCTTCTTTGGACGCTCGGATGAGCAGTTCTTC.

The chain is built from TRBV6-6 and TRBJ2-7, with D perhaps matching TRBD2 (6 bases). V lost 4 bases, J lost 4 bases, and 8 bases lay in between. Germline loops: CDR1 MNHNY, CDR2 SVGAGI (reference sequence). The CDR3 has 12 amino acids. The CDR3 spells CASSSGTYEQYF. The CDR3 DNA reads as TGTGCCAGCAGTTCAGGGACTTACGAGCAGTACTTC.

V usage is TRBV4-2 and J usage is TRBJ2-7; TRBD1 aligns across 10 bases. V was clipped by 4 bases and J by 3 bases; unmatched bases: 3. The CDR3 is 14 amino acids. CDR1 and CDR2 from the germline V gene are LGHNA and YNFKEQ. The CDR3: CASSRGQGDYEQYF. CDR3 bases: TGTGCCAGCAGCCGAGGACAGGGGGACTACGAGCAGTACTTC.

The CDR3 region has the DNA TGCGCCAGCACGGGAGCGGGAGGCGATGAGCAGTTCTTC. Protein sequence: CASTGAGGDEQFF. This chain uses TRBV4-1 with TRBJ2-1, with 9 bases aligning to TRBD2. The CDR3 is made up of 13 amino acids. The V segment lost 7 bases and the J segment 8 bases; nucleotides outside the gene matches: 6. Germline V gives CDR1 MGHRA, CDR2 YSYEKL.

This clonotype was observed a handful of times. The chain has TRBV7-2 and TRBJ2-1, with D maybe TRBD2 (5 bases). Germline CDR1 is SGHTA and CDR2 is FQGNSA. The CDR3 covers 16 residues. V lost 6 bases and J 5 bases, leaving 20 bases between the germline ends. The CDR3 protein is CASSFPGGIIHNEQFF. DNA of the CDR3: TGTGCCAGCAGTTTCCCAGGAGGCATCATCCACAATGAGCAGTTCTTC.

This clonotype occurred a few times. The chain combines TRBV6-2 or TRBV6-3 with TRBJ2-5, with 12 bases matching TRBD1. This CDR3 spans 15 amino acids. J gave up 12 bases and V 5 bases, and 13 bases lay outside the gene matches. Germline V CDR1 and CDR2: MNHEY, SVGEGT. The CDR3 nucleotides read TGTGCCAGCAGTCCAAGACCGCTGGGACAGGGGGCGAAGTACTTC. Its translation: CASSPRPLGQGAKYF.

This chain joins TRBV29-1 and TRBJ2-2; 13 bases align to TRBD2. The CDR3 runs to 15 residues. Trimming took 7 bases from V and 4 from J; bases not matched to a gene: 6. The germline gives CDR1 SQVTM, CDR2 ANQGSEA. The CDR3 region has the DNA TGCAGCGCCGCGGGACTAGCGGGGAGCACCGGGGAGCTGTTTTTT. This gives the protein CSAAGLAGSTGELFF.

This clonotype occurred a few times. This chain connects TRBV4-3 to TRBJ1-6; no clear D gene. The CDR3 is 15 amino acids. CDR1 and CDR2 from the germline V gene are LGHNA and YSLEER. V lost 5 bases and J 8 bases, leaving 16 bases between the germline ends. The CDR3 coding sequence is TGCGCCAGCAGCAAGTGGACGGTGAGGGATTCACCCCTCCACTTT. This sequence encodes CASSKWTVRDSPLHF.